This TCR beta chain was profiled in a study of blood T cell repertoires in COVID-19. Study-level information: Sites in the United States, Italy and Spain provided acute and convalescent COVID-19 samples. Sources were T cells, B-cell-depleted T cells, or PBMCs; the material itself was cDNA or gDNA.

Per germline, CDR1 KGHSH and CDR2 LQKENI. After removal of 3 bases from V and 6 bases from J, the junction contained 9 bases not matched to a gene. The CDR3 runs to 15 residues. In the authors' methods: Nucleated cell counts were estimated from reference gene primer amplification. The table came from immunoSEQ multiplex PCR; TCRdb's copy has only in-frame clones and leaves some out. Clone size and the V and J calls come from that table; the DNA yielded D and trimming. The sample includes fewer than 150,000 clones, approximately 90% of them seen just once. The rearrangement uses TRBV18 and TRBJ2-5; 8 bases match TRBD1. The sequence was collected from a human donor in a cohort sampled during active COVID-19. Sequenced material: peripheral blood. CDR3 region: CASSPQNGQGKTQYF. CDR3 DNA: TGTGCCAGCTCACCTCAGAATGGACAGGGCAAGACCCAGTACTTC. The complete variable domain, with remaining parts taken from reference TRBV18 and TRBJ2-5, reads NAGVMQNPRHLVRRRGQEARLRCSPMKGHSHVYWYRQLPEEGLKFMVYLQKENIIDESGMPKERFSAEFPKEGPSILRIQQVVRGDSAAYFCASSPQNGQGKTQYFGPGTRLLVL.